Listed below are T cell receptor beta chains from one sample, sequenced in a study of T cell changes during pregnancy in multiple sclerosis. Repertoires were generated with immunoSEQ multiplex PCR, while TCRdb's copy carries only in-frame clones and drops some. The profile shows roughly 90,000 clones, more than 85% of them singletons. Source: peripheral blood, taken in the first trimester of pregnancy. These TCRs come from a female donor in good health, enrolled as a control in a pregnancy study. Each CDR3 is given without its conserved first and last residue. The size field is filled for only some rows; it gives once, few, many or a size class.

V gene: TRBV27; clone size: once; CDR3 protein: ASRIRRSGAEAF
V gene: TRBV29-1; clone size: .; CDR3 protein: SVEVDPGETQY
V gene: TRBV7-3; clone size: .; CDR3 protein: ASSLVGAGAGETQY
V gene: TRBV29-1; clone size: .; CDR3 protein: SVDGGGTEAF
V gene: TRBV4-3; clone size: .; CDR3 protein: ASSQGHGNTIY
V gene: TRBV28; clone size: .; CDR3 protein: ASSLTGYSNQPQH
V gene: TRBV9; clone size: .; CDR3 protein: ASSAAGTGASLDEQY
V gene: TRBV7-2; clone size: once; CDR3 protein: ASSLDSVAEAF
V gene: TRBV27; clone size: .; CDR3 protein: ASSSLSGANVLT
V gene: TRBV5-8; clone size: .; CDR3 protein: ATQLAGFDYGYT
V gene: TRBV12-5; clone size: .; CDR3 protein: ASGPGQNTDTQY
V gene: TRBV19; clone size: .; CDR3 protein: ASSIEGVTYNEQF
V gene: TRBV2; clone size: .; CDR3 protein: ASSVPPGQAEAF
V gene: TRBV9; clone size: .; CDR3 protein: ASSVGLRGGEAF
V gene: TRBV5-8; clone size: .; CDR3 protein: ASSPYYEQY
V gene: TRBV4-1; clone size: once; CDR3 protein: ASSPVKNTEAF
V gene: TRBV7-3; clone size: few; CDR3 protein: ASSFMRNTEAF
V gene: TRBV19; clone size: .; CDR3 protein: ASSYSTENYGYT
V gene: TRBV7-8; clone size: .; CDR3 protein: ASSRGQGLKTF
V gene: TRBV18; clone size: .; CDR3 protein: ASSPARSTYGYT
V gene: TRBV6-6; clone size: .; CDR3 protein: ASSYSTSEPY
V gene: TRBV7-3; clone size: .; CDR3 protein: ASSLSVGWDSPLH
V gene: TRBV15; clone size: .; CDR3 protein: ATSNLFGQGLNQPQH
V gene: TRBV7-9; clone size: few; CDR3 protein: ASSLDPGNTQY
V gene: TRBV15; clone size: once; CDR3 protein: ATSRVRGDTYEQY
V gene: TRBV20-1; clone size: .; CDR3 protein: SASPRAEAF
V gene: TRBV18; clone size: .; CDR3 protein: ASSPGGHYGYT
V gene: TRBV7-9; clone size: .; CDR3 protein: ASSLGTGPNQPQH
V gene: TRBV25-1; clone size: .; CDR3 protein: ASSGQGGVTGELF
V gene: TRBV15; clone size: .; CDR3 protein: ATSRERTGPGYEQY
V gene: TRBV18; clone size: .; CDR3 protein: ASSPLPGYGYT
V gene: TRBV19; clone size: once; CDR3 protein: ASSRTDGYT
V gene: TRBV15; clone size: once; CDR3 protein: ATSPAEGYEQY
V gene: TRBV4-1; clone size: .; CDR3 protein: ASSPLRGSTDTQY
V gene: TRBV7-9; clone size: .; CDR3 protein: ASSFRATSGNTIY
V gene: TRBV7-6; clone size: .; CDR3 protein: ASSLAQGQVNTEAF
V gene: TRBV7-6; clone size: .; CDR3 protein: ASSSGRQGTDTQY
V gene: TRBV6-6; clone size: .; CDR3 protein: ASSRDRTGGYT
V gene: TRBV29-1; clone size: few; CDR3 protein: SVPPGGSGGYT
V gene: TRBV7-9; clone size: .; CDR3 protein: ASSFRDRGSAF